This T cell receptor (beta chain) was obtained from a study of blood T cell repertoires in COVID-19. Study summary: Whether acute or convalescent, the COVID-19 samples came from the United States, Italy and Spain. PBMCs, B-cell-depleted T cells, or T cells provided the cDNA or gDNA that made up the material.

Per the original methods: Estimation of nucleated cell counts was performed using reference gene primer amplification. Profiled with immunoSEQ multiplex PCR; TCRdb holds only in-frame clones, not every one. The DNA was the basis for D and trimming; V, J and clone size are from that table. The table includes some 350,000 clones, more than 75% detected once. Regarding this clone: The same CDR3 arises from other DNA sequences in this sample as well.

Deletions cut 4 bases from V and 0 bases from J, with 9 bases between. The CDR3 runs to 13 residues. Germline V lookup: CDR1 SQVTM, CDR2 ANQGSEA. The J gene is TRBJ1-1, the V gene TRBV29-1; no firm D call. Sequencing was performed on PBMCs or T cells enriched from blood (not recorded which). The clonotype originates from a woman aged 25 to 39 who had recovered from COVID-19. The CDR3 region is CSVVGRMNTEAFF. CDR3 DNA sequence: TGCAGCGTTGTTGGCAGAATGAACACTGAAGCTTTCTTT.